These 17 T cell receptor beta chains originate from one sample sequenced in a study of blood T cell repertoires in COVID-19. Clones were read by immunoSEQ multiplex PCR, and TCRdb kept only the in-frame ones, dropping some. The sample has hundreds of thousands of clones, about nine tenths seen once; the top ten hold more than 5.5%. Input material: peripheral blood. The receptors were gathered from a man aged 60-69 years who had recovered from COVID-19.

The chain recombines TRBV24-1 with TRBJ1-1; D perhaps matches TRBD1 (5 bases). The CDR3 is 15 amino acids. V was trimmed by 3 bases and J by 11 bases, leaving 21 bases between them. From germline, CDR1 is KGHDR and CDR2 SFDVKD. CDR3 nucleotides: TGTGCCACCAGTGATACCGGGACTGGGGTAGTTAGGGCTTTCTTT. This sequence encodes CATSDTGTGVVRAFF.

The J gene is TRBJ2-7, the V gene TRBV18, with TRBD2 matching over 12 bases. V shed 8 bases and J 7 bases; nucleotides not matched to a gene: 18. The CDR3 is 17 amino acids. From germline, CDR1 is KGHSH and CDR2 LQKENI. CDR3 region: CASAESLRTSGVAEQYF. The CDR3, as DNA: TGTGCCAGCGCGGAGAGCCTCCGGACTAGCGGGGTTGCTGAGCAGTACTTC.

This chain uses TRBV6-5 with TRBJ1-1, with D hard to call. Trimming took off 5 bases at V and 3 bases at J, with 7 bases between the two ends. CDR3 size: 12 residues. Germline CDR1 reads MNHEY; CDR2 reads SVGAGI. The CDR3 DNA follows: TGTGCCAGCAGTCTACAGCACACTGAAGCTTTCTTT. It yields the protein CASSLQHTEAFF.

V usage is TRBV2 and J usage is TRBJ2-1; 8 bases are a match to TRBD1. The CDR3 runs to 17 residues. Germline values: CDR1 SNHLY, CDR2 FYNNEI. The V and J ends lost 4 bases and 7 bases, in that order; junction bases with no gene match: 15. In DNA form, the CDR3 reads TGTGCCAGCAGTGGCCCCGGGACGCCGAGGACAGGGAATGAGCAGTTCTTC. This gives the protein CASSGPGTPRTGNEQFF.

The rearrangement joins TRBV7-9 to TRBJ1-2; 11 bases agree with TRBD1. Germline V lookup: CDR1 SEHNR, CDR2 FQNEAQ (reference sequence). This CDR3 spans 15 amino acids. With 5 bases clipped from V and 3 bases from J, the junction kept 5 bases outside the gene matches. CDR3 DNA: TGTGCCAGCAGCATCGGACAGGGGGCGTACTATGGCTACACCTTC. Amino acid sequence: CASSIGQGAYYGYTF.

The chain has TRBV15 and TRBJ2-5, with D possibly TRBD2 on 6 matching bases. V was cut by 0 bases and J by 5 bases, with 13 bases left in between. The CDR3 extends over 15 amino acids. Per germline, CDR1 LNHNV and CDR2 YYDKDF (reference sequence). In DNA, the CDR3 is TGTGCCACCAGCAGAGATCGGGGGTACACGGAGACCCAGTACTTC. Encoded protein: CATSRDRGYTETQYF. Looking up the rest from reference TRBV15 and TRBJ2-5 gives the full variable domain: DAMVIQNPRYQVTQFGKPVTLSCSQTLNHNVMYWYQQKSSQAPKLLFHYYDKDFNNEADTPDNFQSRRPNTSFCFLDIRSPGLGDTAMYLCATSRDRGYTETQYFGPGTRLLVL.

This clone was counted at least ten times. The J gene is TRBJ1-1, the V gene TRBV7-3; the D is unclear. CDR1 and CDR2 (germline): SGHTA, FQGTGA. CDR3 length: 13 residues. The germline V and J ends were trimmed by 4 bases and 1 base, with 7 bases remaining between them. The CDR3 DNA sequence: TGTGCCAGCAGCTCTGAGGGGAACACTGAAGCTTTCTTT. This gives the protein CASSSEGNTEAFF.

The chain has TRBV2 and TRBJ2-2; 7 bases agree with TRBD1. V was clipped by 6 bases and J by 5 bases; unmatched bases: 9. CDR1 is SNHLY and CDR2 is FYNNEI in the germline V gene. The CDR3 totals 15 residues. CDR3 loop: CASSPGQTLTGELFF. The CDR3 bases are TGTGCCAGCAGCCCGGGACAGACATTAACCGGGGAGCTGTTTTTT.

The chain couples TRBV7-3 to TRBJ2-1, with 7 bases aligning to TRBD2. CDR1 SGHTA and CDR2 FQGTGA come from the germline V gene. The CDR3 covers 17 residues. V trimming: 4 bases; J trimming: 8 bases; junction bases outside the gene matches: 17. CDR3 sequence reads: CASSSQRGRDTRDEQFF. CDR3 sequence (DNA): TGTGCCAGCAGCTCTCAGCGGGGCAGGGATACGCGTGATGAGCAGTTCTTC.

The CDR3 loop is CASSRTSSYEQYF. The CDR3 coding sequence is TGTGCCAGCAGTCGGACTAGCTCCTACGAGCAGTACTTC. This chain joins TRBV28 and TRBJ2-7; 7 bases line up with TRBD2. From germline, CDR1 is MDHEN and CDR2 SYDVKM. The CDR3 has 13 residues. The junction had 1 base not matched to a gene; V was cut back by 5 bases and J by 0 bases.

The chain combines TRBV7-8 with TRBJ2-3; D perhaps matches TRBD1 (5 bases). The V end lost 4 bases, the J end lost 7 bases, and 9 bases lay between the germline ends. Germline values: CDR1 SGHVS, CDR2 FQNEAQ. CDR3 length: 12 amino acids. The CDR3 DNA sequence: TGTGCCAGCAGCTCGGACACCTATACGCAGTATTTT. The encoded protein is CASSSDTYTQYF.

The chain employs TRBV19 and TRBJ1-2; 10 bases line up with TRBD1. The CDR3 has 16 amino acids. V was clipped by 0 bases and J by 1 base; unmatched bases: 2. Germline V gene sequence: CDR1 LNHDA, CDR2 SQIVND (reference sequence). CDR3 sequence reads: CASSIDGTGVNYGYTF. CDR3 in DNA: TGTGCCAGTAGTATAGACGGGACAGGGGTTAACTATGGCTACACCTTC. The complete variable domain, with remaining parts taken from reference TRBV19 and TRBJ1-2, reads DGGITQSPKYLFRKEGQNVTLSCEQNLNHDAMYWYRQDPGQGLRLIYYSQIVNDFQKGDIAEGYSVSREKKESFPLTVTSAQKNPTAFYLCASSIDGTGVNYGYTFGSGTRLTVV.

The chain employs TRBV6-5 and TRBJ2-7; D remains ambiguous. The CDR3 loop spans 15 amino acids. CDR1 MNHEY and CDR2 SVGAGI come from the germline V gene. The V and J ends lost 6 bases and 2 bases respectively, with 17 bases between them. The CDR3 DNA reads TGTGCCAGCAGAGAGGTTGCTGGCCCGACCTACGAGCAGTACTTC. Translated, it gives CASREVAGPTYEQYF.

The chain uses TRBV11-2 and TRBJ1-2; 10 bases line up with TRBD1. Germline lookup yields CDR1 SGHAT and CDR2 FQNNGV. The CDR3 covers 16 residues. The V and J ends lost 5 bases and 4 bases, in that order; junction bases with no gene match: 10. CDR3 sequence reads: CASSQSRDRGGYGYTF. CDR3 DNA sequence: TGTGCCAGCAGCCAGTCCCGGGACAGGGGAGGCTATGGCTACACCTTC.

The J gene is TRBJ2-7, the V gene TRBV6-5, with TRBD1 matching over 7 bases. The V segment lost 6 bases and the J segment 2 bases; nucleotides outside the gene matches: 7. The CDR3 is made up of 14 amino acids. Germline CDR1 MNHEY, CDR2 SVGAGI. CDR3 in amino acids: CASRETGIPYEQYF. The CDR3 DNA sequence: TGTGCCAGCAGGGAGACAGGGATCCCCTACGAGCAGTACTTC.

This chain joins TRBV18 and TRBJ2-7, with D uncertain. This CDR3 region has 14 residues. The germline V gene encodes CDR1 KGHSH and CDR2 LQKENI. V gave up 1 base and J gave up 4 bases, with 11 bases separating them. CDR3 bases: TGTGCCAGCTCACCACGACAACAATCATACGAGCAGTACTTC. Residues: CASSPRQQSYEQYF. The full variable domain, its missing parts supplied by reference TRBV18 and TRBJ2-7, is NAGVMQNPRHLVRRRGQEARLRCSPMKGHSHVYWYRQLPEEGLKFMVYLQKENIIDESGMPKERFSAEFPKEGPSILRIQQVVRGDSAAYFCASSPRQQSYEQYFGPGTRLTVT.

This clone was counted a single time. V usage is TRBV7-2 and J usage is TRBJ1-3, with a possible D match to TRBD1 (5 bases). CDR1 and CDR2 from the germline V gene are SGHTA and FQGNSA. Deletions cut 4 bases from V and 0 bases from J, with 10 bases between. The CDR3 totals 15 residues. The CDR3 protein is CASSWDGSSGNTIYF. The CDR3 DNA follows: TGTGCCAGCAGCTGGGACGGGAGCTCTGGAAACACCATATATTTT.